These 13 T cell receptor beta chains share one sample of origin, sequenced in a study of CD8+ T cells in alopecia areata (dated by TCRdb to about 2018). In light of the paper, this sample's treatment or condition label describes: oral pan-JAK inhibitor, 5-10 mg twice daily. The library was built by means of the immunoSEQ multiplex PCR assay. For TCR sequencing, RNA was extracted from every sample and reverse transcribed into cDNA to serve as template. In TCRdb, the immuneACCESS table is reduced to in-frame sequences with V and J assigned. These tables do not hold every clone; where another copy was compared, an unresolved V gene accounts for under half, and the others remain unexplained. The sample yields 150,000 to 200,000 clones; 58% were counted once. The top ten constitute 16% of the sample. The sample in question was CD4+ T cells sorted from blood, obtained around week 55, from a patient treated with tofacitinib. These receptors originate from a human donor with alopecia areata.

The rearrangement uses TRBV30 and TRBJ1-5; 8 nucleotides line up with TRBD1. Germline V CDR1 and CDR2: GTSNPN, SVGIG (reference sequence). This CDR3 is built from 14 residues. The trim removed 3 bases at V and 5 bases at J, leaving 6 bases unmatched. CDR3: CAWRVQGADQPQHF. CDR3 nucleotides: TGTGCCTGGAGAGTCCAGGGGGCAGATCAGCCCCAGCATTTT.

The rearrangement links TRBV7-2 to TRBJ2-5; no clear D. The CDR3 sequence is 13 residues long. Trimming cost V 5 bases and J 3 bases, with 10 bases left between them. The germline gives CDR1 SGHTA, CDR2 FQGNSA. In DNA form, the CDR3 reads TGTGCCAGCAGCCCGACCTGGGAAGAGACCCAGTACTTC. Translation gives CASSPTWEETQYF.

The gene calls are TRBV29-1 and TRBJ1-2; 7 bases fit TRBD1. V was clipped by 7 bases and J by 4 bases; unmatched bases: 3. The CDR3 is 11 amino acids. Germline V CDR1 and CDR2: SQVTM, ANQGSEA. This CDR3 is CSAGTAYGYTF. CDR3 coding DNA: TGCAGCGCTGGGACAGCCTATGGCTACACCTTC.

The chain joins TRBV30 to TRBJ1-2; no reliable D call. CDR1 and CDR2 (germline): GTSNPN, SVGIG (reference sequence). V shed 3 bases and J shed 0 bases, with 5 bases lying between them. This CDR3 contains 12 residues. The CDR3 sequence: CAWRGANYGYTF. CDR3 nucleotide sequence: TGTGCCTGGAGGGGAGCTAACTATGGCTACACCTTC.

This clone was seen only a few times. V and J are TRBV25-1 and TRBJ1-1, with D unclear. Trimming cost V 5 bases and J 6 bases, with 16 bases left between them. The CDR3 runs to 14 residues. Germline values: CDR1 MGHDK, CDR2 SYGVNS. The CDR3 DNA is TGTGCCAGCAGTTCTGGTATTTCGGCCGCTGAAGCTTTCTTT. Its protein product is CASSSGISAAEAFF.

This chain joins TRBV5-1 and TRBJ2-2, with D perhaps matching TRBD2 (5 bases). CDR1 is SGHRS and CDR2 is YFSETQ in the germline V gene. The CDR3 totals 18 residues. Trimming left V 1 base short and J 2 bases short, with 18 bases between. CDR3 DNA: TGCGCCAGCAGCTTGTCTGACGTAGCGACAATTAACACCGGGGAGCTGTTTTTT. Its protein is CASSLSDVATINTGELFF.

V is TRBV30 and J is TRBJ1-2; D uncertain. The V gene's germline CDR1 is GTSNPN and CDR2 SVGIG (reference sequence). This CDR3 spans 14 amino acids. Trimming removed 0 bases from V and 4 bases from J, with 12 bases in between. Written as DNA, the CDR3 is TGTGCCTGGAGTGTAGATGACCGACCCTATGGCTACACCTTC. As protein: CAWSVDDRPYGYTF. The full variable domain, its missing parts supplied by reference TRBV30 and TRBJ1-2, is SQTIHQWPATLVQPVGSPLSLECTVEGTSNPNLYWYRQAAGRGLQLLFYSVGIGQISSEVPQNLSASRPQDRQFILSSKKLLLSDSGFYLCAWSVDDRPYGYTFGSGTRLTVV.

The chain carries TRBV2 and TRBJ2-7; 9 nucleotides agree with TRBD1. V lost 10 bases to trimming and J lost 2 bases; unmatched junction nucleotides: 9. The CDR3 extends over 14 amino acids. Germline V gene data show CDR1 as SNHLY and CDR2 as FYNNEI. CDR3 coding DNA: TGTGCCACCACATACCGGGACAGGGCCTACGAGCAGTACTTC. It encodes CATTYRDRAYEQYF.

V and J are TRBV2 and TRBJ2-7; TRBD1 matches 10 bases. Germline trimming cut 6 bases from V and 6 bases from J; bases unmatched to any gene: 5. The CDR3 consists of 13 residues. Germline loops: CDR1 SNHLY, CDR2 FYNNEI. In DNA, the CDR3 is TGTGCCAGCAGCCGCGGGACAGGGGCCGAGCAGTACTTC. Amino acids: CASSRGTGAEQYF.

This clone has more than one count but fewer than ten. The V and J genes are TRBV7-8 and TRBJ2-4, with a weak D call TRBD1 (5 bases). The CDR3 runs to 14 residues. Germline V gene data show CDR1 as SGHVS and CDR2 as FQNEAQ. Between the trimmed V and J ends, which lost 5 bases and 5 bases, there was a span of 13 bases. CDR3 in DNA: TGTGCCAGCAGCCCACTCAGGGCCCAAAACATTCAGTACTTC. Residues: CASSPLRAQNIQYF. Full variable domain (remainder filled in from reference TRBV7-8 and TRBJ2-4): GAGVSQSPRYKVAKRGQDVALRCDPISGHVSLFWYQQALGQGPEFLTYFQNEAQLDKSGLPSDRFFAERPEGSVSTLKIQRTQQEDSAVYLCASSPLRAQNIQYFGAGTRLSVL.

The chain links TRBV4-2 to TRBJ2-2; possibly TRBD2 for D (5 bases). This CDR3 contains 16 residues. V was shortened by 0 bases and J by 5 bases, with 13 bases between the two germline ends. Germline loops: CDR1 LGHNA, CDR2 YNFKEQ. The CDR3 here is CASSQETGFLTGELFF. CDR3 in DNA: TGTGCCAGCAGCCAAGAGACGGGATTCCTAACCGGGGAGCTGTTTTTT.

In regard to this clone: Because it lacks the conserved phenylalanine or tryptophan at the end, this CDR3 is likely a read error. The V gene is TRBV29-1, the J gene TRBJ1-2; possible D gene TRBD1, 5 bases. The germline V gene encodes CDR1 SQVTM and CDR2 ANQGSEA. The V end was cut by 4 bases, the J end by 1 base, with 10 bases between. CDR3 length: 13 residues. The CDR3: CSVGQILNYGYTL. As DNA, the CDR3 is TGCAGCGTTGGACAGATTCTTAACTATGGCTACACCCTC.

This clone was seen only once. This sequence joins TRBV6-5 and TRBJ2-2; D may be TRBD1 (5 bases). This CDR3 is built from 12 residues. In germline, CDR1 is MNHEY, CDR2 SVGAGI. Trimming left V 6 bases short and J 7 bases short, with 9 bases between. CDR3 loop: CASSLDNGELFF. CDR3 DNA sequence: TGTGCCAGCAGCCTGGACAACGGGGAGCTGTTTTTT.